These 7 T cell receptor beta chains share one sample of origin, sequenced in a study of blood T cells in healthy people across ages. Sample-barcoded 5' priming and a J-beta primer mix drove a second PCR of roughly 6 to 12 cycles. TCRdb re-analysed the 5' RACE reads in MiXCR, keeping a single row per CDR3 protein. The sample lists roughly 1,800,000 distinct CDR3 sequences; roughly 50% were seen once. Material: blood. The receptors were sampled from a woman in her thirties or forties in good health.

This chain uses TRBV6-2 or TRBV6-3 with TRBJ2-4, with TRBD1 identical over 7 bases. Trimming cost V 4 bases and J 1 base; bases outside gene matches: 4. This CDR3 comprises 15 residues. Germline assignment: CDR1 MNHEY and CDR2 SVGEGT. The CDR3 DNA is TGTGCCAGCAGTTCTACAGGGGTCGCCAAAAACATTCAGTACTTC. Protein sequence: CASSSTGVAKNIQYF.

This clonotype was counted once. The V gene is TRBV6-1, the J gene TRBJ2-7; TRBD1 aligns across 7 bases. The tail of the sequence fits TRBJ2-5 better, so the J call may be wrong. The V gene's germline CDR1 is MNHNS and CDR2 SASEGT. The CDR3 has 14 residues. As DNA, the CDR3 is TGTGCCCTAGGGGGCAGGGTGAATCAAGAGACCCAGTACTTC. Amino acid sequence: CALGGRVNQETQYF.

This clonotype has only one observation. V is TRBV14 and J is TRBJ2-5; TRBD2 matches 9 bases. V lost 0 bases to trimming and J lost 2 bases; unmatched junction nucleotides: 7. Germline CDR1 SGHDN, CDR2 FVKESK. CDR3 size: 17 residues. CDR3 DNA: TGTGCCAGCAGCCAAGAGGTCCTAGCGGGGCGTCAAGAGACCCAGTACTTC. Its protein is CASSQEVLAGRQETQYF.

V and J are TRBV5-6 and TRBJ1-1; D remains ambiguous. This CDR3 has 11 amino acids. Germline V gene lookup returns CDR1 SGHDT and CDR2 YYEEEE. Trimming took off 0 bases at V and 9 bases at J, with 6 bases between the two ends. The CDR3 DNA reads TGTGCCAGCAGCTTGGTCAGTAAAGCTTTCTTT. It codes for CASSLVSKAFF.

The chain uses TRBV27 and TRBJ2-5; D gene ambiguous. Per germline, CDR1 MNHEY and CDR2 SMNVEV (reference sequence). The CDR3 totals 11 residues. V was shortened by 5 bases and J by 7 bases, with 8 bases between the two germline ends. For the CDR3, the DNA is TGTGCCAGCAGTGCATTCGGGACCCAGTACTTC. Its protein product is CASSAFGTQYF.

A few counts support this clonotype. This chain connects TRBV28 to TRBJ2-1; 10 bases are a match to TRBD2. V shed 2 bases and J 4 bases; nucleotides not matched to a gene: 11. Per germline, CDR1 MDHEN and CDR2 SYDVKM. The length of the CDR3 is 18 residues. In nucleotides, the CDR3 is TGTGCCAGCAGTTTAAGTAGCGGGGGGTTCCCAGGATACAATGAGCAGTTCTTC. As protein: CASSLSSGGFPGYNEQFF. Based on the CDR3 plus reference TRBV28 and TRBJ2-1, the full variable domain is DVKVTQSSRYLVKRTGEKVFLECVQDMDHENMFWYRQDPGLGLRLIYFSYDVKMKEKGDIPEGYSVSREKKERFSLILESASTNQTSMYLCASSLSSGGFPGYNEQFFGPGTRLTVL.

The chain employs TRBV21-1 and TRBJ2-5; TRBD1 reflects the table's D call only, with no check against the DNA. The J call may be faulty, since TRBJ2-1 better matches the DNA end. TRBV21-1 is a pseudogene. There are 16 residues in the CDR3. The CDR3 bases are TGTGCCAGCCCCTCTTCGGCGGGGGGGTACCAAGAGACCCAGTTCTTC. This encodes CASPSSAGGYQETQFF.